This T cell receptor beta chain was captured in a study of blood T cell repertoires in COVID-19. Trimming stripped 4 bases from V and 7 bases from J, with 14 bases between. Looked up from germline, CDR1 is LNHDA and CDR2 is SQIVND (reference sequence). This CDR3 region has 15 residues. In the source study's methods: From reference gene primer amplification, estimates of nucleated cell counts were derived. The data were produced by immunoSEQ multiplex PCR, yet TCRdb's version contains in-frame clones alone and is incomplete. The V and J calls and clone size are taken from that table; D and trimming were inferred from the DNA. The table records 300,000 to 350,000 clones, 90% of them present only once.

The chain couples TRBV19 to TRBJ1-6; D perhaps matches TRBD1 (6 bases). This receptor was obtained from a woman aged 25 to 45 with COVID-19, enrolled during active disease. The specimen was peripheral blood. Here the CDR3 DNA reads TGTGCCAGTAGTACGTCCGGGACAACAAATTCACCCCTCCACTTT. This encodes CASSTSGTTNSPLHF. The variable domain in full, completed from reference TRBV19 and TRBJ1-6, reads DGGITQSPKYLFRKEGQNVTLSCEQNLNHDAMYWYRQDPGQGLRLIYYSQIVNDFQKGDIAEGYSVSREKKESFPLTVTSAQKNPTAFYLCASSTSGTTNSPLHFGNGTRLTVT.